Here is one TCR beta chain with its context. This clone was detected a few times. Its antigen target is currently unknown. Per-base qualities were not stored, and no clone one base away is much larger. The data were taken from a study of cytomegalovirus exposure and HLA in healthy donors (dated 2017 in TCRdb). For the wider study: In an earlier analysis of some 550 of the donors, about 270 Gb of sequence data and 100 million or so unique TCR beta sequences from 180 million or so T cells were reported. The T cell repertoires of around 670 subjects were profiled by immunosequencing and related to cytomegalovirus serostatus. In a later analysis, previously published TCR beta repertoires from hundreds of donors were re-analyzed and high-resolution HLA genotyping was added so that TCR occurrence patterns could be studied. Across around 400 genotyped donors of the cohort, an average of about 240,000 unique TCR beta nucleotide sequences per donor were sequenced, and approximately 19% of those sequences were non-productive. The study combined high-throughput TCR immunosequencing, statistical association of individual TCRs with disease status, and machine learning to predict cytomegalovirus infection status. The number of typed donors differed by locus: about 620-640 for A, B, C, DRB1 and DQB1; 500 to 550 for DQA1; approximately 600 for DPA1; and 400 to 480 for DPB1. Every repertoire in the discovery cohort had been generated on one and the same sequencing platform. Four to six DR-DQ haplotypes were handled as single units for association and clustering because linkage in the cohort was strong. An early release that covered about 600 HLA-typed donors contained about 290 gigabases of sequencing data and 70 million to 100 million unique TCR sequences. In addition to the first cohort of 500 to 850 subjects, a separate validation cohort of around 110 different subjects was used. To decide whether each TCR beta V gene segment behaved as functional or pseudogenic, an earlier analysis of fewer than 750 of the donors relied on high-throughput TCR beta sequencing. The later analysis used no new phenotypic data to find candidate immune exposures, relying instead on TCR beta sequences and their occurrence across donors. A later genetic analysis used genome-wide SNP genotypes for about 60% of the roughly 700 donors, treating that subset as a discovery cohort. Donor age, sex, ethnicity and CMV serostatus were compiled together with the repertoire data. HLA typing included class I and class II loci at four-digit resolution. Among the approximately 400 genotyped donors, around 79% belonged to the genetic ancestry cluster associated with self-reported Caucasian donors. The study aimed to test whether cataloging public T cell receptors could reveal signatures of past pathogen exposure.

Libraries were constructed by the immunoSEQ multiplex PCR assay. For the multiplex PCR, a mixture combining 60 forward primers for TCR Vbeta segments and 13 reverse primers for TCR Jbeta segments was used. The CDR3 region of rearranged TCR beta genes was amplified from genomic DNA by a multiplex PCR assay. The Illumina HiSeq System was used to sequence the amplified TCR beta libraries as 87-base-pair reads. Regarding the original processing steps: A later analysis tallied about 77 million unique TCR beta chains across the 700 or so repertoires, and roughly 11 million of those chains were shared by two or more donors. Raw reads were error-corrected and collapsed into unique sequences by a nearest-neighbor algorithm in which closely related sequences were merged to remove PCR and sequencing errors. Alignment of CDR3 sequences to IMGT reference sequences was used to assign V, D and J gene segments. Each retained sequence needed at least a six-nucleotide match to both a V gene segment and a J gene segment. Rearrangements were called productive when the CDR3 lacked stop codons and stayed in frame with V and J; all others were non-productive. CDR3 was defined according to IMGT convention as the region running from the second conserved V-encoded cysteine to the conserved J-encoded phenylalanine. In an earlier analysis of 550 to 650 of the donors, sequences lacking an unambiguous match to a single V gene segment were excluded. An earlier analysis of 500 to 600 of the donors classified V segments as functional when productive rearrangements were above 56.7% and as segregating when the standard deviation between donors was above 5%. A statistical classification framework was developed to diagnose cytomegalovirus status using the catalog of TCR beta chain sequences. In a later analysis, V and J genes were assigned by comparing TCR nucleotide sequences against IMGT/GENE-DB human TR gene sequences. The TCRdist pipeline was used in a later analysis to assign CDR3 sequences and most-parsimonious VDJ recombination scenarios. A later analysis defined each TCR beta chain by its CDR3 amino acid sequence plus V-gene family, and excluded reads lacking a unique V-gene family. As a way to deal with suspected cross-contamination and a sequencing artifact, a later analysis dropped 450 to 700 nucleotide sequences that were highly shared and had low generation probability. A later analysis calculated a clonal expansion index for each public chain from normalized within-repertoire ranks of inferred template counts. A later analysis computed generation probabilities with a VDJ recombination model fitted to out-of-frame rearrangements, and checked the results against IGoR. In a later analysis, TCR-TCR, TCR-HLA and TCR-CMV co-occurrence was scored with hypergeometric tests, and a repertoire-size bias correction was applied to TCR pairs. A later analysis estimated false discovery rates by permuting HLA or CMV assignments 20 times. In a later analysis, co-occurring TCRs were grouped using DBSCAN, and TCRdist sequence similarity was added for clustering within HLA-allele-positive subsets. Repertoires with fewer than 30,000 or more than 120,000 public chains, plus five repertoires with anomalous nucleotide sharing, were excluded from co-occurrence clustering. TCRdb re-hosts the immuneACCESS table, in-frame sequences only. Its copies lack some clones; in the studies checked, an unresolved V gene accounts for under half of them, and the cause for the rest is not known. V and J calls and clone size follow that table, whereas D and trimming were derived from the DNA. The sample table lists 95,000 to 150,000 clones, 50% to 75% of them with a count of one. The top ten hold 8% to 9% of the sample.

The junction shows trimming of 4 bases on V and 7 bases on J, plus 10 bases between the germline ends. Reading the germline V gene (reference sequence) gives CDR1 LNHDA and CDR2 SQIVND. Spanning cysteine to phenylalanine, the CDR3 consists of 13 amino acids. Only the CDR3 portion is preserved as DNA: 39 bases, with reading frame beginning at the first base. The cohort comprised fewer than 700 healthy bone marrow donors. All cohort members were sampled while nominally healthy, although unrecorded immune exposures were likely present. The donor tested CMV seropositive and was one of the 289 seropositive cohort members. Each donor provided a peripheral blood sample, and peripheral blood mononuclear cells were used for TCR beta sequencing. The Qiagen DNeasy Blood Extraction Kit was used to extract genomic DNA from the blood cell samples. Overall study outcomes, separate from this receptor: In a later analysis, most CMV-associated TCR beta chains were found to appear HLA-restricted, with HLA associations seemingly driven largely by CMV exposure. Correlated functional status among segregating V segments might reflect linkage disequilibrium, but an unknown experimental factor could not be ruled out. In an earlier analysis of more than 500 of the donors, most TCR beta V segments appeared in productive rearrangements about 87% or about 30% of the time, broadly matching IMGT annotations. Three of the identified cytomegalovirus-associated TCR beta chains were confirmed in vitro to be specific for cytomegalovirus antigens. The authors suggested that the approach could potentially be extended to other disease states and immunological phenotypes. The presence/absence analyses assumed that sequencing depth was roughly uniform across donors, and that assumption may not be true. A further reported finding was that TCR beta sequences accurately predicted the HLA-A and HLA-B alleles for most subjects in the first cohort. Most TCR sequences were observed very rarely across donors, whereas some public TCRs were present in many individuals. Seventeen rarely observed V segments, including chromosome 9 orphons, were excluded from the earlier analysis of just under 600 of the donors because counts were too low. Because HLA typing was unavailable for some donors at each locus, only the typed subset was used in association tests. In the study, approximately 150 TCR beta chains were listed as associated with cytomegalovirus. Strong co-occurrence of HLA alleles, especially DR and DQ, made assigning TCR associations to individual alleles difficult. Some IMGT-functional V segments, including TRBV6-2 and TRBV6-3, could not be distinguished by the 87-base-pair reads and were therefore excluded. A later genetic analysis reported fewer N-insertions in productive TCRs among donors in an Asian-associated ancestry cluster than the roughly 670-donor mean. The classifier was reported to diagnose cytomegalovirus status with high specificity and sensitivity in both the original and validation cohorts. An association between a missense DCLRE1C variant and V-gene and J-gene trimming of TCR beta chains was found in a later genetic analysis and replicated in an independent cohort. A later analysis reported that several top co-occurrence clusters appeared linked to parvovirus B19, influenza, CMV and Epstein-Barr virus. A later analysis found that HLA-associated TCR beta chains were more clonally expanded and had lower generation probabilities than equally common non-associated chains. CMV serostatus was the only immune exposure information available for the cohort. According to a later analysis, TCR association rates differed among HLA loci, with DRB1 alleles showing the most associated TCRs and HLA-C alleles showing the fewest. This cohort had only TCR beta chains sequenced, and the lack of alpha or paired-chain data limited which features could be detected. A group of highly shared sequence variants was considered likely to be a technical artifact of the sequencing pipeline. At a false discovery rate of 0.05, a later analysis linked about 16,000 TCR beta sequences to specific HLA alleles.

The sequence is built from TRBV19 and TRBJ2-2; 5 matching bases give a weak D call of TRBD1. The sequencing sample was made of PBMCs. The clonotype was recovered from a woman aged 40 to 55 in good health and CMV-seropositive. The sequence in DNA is TGTGCCAGTAGTAACCCAGGGCGCGGGGAGCTGTTTTTT. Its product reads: CASSNPGRGELFF.